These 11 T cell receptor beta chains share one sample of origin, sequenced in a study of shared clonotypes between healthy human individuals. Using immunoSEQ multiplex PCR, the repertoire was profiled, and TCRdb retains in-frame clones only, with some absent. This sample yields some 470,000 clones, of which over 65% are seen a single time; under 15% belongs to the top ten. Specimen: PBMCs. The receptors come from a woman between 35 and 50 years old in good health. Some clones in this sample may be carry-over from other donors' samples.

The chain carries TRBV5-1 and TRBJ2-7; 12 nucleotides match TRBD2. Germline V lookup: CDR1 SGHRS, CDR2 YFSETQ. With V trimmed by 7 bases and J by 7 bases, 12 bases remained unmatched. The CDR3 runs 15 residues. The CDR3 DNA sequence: TGCGCCAGCTCCCGGACTAGCGGGGACCGGGGGGAGCAGTACTTC. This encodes CASSRTSGDRGEQYF.

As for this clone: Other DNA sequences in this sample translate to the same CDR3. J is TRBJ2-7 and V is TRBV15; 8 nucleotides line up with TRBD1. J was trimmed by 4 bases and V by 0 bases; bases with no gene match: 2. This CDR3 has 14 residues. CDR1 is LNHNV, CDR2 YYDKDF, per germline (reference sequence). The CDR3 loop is CATSRDTGGYEQYF. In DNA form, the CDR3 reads TGTGCCACCAGCAGAGATACAGGGGGATACGAGCAGTACTTC.

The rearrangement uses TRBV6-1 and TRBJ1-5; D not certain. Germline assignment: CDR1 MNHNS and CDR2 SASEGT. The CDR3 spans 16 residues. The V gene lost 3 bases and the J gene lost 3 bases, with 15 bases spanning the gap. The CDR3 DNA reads TGTGCCAGCAGTGAGATCCCCGCAGGACTCAATCAGCCCCAGCATTTT. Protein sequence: CASSEIPAGLNQPQHF.

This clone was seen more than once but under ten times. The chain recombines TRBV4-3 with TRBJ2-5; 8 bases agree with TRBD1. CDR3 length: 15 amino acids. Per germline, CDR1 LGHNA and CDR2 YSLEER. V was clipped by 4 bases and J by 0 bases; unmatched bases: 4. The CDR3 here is CASSPGTGDQETQYF. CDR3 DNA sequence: TGCGCCAGCAGCCCCGGGACAGGCGACCAAGAGACCCAGTACTTC.

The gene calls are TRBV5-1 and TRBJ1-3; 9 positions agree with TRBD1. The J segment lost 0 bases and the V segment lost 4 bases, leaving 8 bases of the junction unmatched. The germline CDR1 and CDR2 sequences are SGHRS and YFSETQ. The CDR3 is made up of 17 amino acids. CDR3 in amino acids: CASSPGQGTFSGNTIYF. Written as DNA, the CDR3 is TGCGCCAGCAGCCCAGGACAGGGGACTTTCTCTGGAAACACCATATATTTT.

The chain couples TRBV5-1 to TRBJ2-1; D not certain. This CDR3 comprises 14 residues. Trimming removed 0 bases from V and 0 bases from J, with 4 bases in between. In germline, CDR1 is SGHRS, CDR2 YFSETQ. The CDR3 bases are TGCGCCAGCAGCTTGGACGGCTCCTACAATGAGCAGTTCTTC. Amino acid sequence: CASSLDGSYNEQFF.

The CDR3: CASSEARANTEAFF. CDR3 in DNA: TGTGCCAGCAGTGAAGCTAGGGCTAACACTGAAGCTTTCTTT. The rearrangement joins TRBV2 to TRBJ1-1; D remains unclear. V was cut by 0 bases and J by 2 bases, with 7 bases left in between. This CDR3 comprises 14 residues. Per the germline V gene, CDR1 is SNHLY and CDR2 is FYNNEI.

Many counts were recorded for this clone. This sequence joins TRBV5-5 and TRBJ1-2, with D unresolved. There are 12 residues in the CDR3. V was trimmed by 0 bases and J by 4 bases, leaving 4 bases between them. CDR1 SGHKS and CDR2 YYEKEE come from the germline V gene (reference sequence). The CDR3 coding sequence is TGTGCCAGCAGCTTGGCCAGCTATGGCTACACCTTC. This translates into CASSLASYGYTF.

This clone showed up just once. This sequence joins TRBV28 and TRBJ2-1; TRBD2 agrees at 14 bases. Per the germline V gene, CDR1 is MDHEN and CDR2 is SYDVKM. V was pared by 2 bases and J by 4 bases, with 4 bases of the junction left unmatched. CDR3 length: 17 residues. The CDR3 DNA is TGTGCCAGCAGTTTAATGACTAGCGGGAGGGAGTACAATGAGCAGTTCTTC. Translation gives CASSLMTSGREYNEQFF.

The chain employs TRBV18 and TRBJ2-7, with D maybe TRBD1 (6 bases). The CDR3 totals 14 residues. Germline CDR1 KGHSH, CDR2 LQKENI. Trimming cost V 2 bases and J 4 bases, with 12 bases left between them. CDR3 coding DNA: TGTGCCAGCTCACCAGTAGGGGGAAGGTACGAGCAGTACTTC. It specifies CASSPVGGRYEQYF. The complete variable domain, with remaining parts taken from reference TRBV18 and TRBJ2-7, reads NAGVMQNPRHLVRRRGQEARLRCSPMKGHSHVYWYRQLPEEGLKFMVYLQKENIIDESGMPKERFSAEFPKEGPSILRIQQVVRGDSAAYFCASSPVGGRYEQYFGPGTRLTVT.

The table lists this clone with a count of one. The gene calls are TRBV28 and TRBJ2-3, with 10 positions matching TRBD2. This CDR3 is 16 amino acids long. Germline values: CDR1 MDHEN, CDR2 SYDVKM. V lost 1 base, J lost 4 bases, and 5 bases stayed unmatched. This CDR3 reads CASSLSASGSADTQYF. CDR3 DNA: TGTGCCAGCAGTTTATCGGCTAGCGGGAGTGCAGATACGCAGTATTTT.